This T cell receptor beta chain is from a study of CD8 T cells in Susac syndrome. Germline V gene lookup returns CDR1 KGHDR and CDR2 SFDVKD. The CDR3 has 14 residues. The V segment lost 11 bases and the J segment 6 bases; nucleotides outside the gene matches: 10. With random hexamers, about 0.45 to 1 ug RNA was reverse transcribed. Multiplex immunoSEQ PCR targeted 54 Vbeta and 13 Jbeta TCR beta segments. TCRdb redid the calling of the immunoSEQ multiplex PCR reads with MiXCR, one entry per CDR3 protein. The sample includes 180,000 or so distinct CDR3 sequences, around 94% of them seen just once. The gene calls are TRBV24-1 and TRBJ2-1, with TRBD1 identical over 9 bases. What was sequenced was CD4+ T cells from PBMCs. The sequence was obtained from a human donor in good health. The CDR3 here is CASQGGQGPNEQFF. DNA for the CDR3: TGTGCCAGCCAGGGGGGACAGGGCCCCAATGAGCAGTTCTTC.